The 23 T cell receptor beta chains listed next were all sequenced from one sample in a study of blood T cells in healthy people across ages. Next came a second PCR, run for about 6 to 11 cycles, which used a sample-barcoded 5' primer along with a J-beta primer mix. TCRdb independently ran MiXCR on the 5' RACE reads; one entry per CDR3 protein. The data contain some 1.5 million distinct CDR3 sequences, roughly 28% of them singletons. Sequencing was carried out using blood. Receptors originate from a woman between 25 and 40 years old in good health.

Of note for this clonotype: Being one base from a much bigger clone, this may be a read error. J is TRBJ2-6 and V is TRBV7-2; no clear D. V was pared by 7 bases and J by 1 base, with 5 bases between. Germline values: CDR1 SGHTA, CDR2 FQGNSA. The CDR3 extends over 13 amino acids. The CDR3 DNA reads TGTACCAGCACCGAATCTGGGGCCAACGTCCTGACTTTC. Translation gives CTSTESGANVLTF.

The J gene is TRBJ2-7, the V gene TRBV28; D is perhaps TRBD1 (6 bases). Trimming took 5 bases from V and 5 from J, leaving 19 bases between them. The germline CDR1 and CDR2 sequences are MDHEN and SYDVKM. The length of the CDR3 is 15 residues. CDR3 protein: CASSPKDRGSDEQYF. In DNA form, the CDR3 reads TGTGCCAGCAGTCCGAAGGATAGGGGGAGCGACGAGCAGTACTTC.

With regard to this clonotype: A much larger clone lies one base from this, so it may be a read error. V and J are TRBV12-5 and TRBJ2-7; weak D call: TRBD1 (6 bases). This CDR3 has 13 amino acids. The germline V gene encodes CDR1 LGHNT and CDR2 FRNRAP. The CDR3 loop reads CASGLTTGNERYF. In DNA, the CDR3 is TGTGCTAGTGGTCTGACAACAGGGAACGAGCGGTACTTC.

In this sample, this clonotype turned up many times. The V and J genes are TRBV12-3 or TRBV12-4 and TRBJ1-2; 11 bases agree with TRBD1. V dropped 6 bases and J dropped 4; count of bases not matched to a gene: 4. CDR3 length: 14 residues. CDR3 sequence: CASSPGQGVYGYTF. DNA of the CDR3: TGTGCCAGCAGCCCGGGACAGGGGGTCTATGGCTACACCTTC.

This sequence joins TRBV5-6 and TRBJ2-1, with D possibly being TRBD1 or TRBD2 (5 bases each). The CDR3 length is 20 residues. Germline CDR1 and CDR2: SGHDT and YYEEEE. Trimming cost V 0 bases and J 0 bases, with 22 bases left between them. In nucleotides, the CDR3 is TGTGCCAGCAGCTTGGAGGAGACGGGGCTCACTCAAAGCTCCTACAATGAGCAGTTCTTC. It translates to CASSLEETGLTQSSYNEQFF.

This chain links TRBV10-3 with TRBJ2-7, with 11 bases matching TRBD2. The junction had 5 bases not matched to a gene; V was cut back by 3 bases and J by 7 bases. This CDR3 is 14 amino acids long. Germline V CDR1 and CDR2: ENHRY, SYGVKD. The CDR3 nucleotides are TGTGCCATCAGTGAACTAGCGGGAGCGGGAGAGCAGTACTTC. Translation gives CAISELAGAGEQYF.

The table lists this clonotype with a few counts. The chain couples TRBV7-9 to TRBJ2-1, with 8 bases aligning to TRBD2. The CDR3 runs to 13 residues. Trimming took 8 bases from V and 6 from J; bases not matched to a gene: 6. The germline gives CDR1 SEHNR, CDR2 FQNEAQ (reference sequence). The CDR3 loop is CASELADSNEQFF. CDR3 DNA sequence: TGTGCCAGCGAACTAGCGGACAGCAATGAGCAGTTCTTC.

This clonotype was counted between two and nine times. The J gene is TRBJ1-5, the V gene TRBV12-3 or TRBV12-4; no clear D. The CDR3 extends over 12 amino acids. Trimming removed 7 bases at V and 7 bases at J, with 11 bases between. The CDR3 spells CASTTLRQPQHF. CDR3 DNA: TGTGCCAGCACCACACTCCGCCAGCCCCAGCATTTT.

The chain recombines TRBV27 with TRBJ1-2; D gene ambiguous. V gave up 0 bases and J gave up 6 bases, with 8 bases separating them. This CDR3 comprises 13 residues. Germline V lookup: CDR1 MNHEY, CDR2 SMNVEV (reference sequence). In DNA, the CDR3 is TGTGCCAGCAGTTTATCGGCAGGACATGGCTACACCTTC. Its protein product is CASSLSAGHGYTF.

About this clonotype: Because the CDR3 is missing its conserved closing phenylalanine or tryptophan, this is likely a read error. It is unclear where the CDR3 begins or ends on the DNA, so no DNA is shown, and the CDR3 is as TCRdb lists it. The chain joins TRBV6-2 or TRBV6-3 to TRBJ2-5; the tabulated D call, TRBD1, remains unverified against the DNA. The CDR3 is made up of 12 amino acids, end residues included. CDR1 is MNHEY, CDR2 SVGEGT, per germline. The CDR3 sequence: CASSPADEGKYL.

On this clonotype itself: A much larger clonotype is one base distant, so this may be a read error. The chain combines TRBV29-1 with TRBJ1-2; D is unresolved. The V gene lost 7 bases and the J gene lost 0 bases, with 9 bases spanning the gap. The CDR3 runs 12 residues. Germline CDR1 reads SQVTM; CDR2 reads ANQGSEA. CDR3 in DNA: TGCAGCGCTGATACTACTAACTATGGCTACACCTTC. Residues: CSADTTNYGYTF.

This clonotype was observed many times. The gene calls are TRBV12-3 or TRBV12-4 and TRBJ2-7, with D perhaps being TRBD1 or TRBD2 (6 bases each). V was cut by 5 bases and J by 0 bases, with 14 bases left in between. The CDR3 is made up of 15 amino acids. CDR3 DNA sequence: TGTGCCAGCAGTGCCGCTCGGGGGCCCTCCTACGAGCAGTACTTC. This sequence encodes CASSAARGPSYEQYF.

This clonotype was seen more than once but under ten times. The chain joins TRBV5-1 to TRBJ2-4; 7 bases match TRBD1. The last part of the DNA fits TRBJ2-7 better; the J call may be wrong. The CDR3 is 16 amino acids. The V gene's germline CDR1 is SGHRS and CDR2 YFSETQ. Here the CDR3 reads CASSSPRDRISYEQYF. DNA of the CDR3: TGCGCCAGCAGCTCACCCCGGGACAGAATATCCTACGAGCAGTACTTC.

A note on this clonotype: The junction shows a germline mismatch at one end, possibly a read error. CDR3 loop: CSAQGPNTGERFF. CDR3 DNA: TGCAGCGCCCAGGGGCCGAACACCGGGGAGCGGTTTTTT. The rearrangement uses TRBV29-1 and TRBJ2-2; a possible D gene is TRBD1 (6 bases). The germline gives CDR1 SQVTM, CDR2 ANQGSEA. The CDR3 spans 13 residues.

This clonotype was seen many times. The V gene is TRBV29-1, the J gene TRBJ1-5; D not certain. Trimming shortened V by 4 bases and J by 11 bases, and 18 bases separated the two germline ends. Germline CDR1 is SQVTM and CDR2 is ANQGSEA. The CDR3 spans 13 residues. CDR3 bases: TGCAGCGTTGGGTTGGGTGTAGGAGTGGCCCAGCATTTT. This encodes CSVGLGVGVAQHF.

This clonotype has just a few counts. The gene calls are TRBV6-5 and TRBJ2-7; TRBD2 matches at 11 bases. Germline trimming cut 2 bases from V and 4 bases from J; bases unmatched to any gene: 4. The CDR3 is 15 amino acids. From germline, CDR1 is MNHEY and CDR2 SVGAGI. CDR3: CASSYRSSGRYEQYF. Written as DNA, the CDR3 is TGTGCCAGCAGTTACCGTTCTAGCGGGAGGTACGAGCAGTACTTC.

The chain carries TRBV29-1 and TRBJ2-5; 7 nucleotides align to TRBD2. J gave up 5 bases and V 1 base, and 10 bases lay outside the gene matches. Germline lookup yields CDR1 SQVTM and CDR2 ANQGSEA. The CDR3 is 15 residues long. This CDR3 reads CSVEGLANGGETQYF. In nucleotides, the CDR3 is TGCAGCGTTGAAGGCCTCGCTAACGGGGGGGAGACCCAGTACTTC.

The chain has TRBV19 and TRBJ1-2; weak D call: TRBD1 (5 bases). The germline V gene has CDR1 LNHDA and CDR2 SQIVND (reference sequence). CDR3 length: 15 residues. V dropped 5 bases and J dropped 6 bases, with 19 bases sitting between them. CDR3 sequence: CASSGEVGAYHGYTF. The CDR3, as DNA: TGTGCCAGTAGTGGGGAAGTAGGGGCATACCATGGCTACACCTTC. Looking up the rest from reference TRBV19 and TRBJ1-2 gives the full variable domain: DGGITQSPKYLFRKEGQNVTLSCEQNLNHDAMYWYRQDPGQGLRLIYYSQIVNDFQKGDIAEGYSVSREKKESFPLTVTSAQKNPTAFYLCASSGEVGAYHGYTFGSGTRLTVV.

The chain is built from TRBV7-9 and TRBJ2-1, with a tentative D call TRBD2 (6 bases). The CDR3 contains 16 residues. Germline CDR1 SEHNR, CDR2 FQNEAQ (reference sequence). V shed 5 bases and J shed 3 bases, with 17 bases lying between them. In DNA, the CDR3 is TGTGCCAGCAGCCTCCCTCTGGGGGGAGTCTACAATGAGCAGTTCTTC. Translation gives CASSLPLGGVYNEQFF.

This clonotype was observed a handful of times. The CDR3 coding sequence is TGTGCCAGCACCACCTTGCGGGGCCGTTCCTACAATGAGCAGTACTTC. This codes for CASTTLRGRSYNEQYF. The V gene is TRBV12-3 or TRBV12-4, the J gene TRBJ2-1, with a weak D call TRBD2 (6 bases). The J call may be mistaken, given a closer DNA end match to TRBJ2-7. This CDR3 is 16 amino acids long.

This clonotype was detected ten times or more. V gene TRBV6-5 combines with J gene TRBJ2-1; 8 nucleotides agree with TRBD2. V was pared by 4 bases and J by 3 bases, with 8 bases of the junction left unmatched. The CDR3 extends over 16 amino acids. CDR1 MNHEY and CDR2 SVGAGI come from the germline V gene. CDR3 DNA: TGTGCCAGCAGTTCCCCGGGACTAGGCTTCTACAATGAGCAGTTCTTC. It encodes CASSSPGLGFYNEQFF.

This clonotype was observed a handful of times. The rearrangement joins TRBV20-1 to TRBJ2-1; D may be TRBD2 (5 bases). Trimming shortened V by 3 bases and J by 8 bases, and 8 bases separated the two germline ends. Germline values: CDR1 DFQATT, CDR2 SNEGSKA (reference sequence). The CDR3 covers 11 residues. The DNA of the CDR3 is TGCAGTGCTAGTTCGAGGGATGAGCAGTTCTTC. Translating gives CSASSRDEQFF.

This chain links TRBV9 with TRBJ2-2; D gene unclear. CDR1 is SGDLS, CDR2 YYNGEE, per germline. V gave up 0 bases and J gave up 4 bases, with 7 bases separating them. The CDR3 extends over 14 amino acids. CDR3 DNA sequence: TGTGCCAGCAGCGTAGCTGTCAGCACCGGGGAGCTGTTTTTT. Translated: CASSVAVSTGELFF.